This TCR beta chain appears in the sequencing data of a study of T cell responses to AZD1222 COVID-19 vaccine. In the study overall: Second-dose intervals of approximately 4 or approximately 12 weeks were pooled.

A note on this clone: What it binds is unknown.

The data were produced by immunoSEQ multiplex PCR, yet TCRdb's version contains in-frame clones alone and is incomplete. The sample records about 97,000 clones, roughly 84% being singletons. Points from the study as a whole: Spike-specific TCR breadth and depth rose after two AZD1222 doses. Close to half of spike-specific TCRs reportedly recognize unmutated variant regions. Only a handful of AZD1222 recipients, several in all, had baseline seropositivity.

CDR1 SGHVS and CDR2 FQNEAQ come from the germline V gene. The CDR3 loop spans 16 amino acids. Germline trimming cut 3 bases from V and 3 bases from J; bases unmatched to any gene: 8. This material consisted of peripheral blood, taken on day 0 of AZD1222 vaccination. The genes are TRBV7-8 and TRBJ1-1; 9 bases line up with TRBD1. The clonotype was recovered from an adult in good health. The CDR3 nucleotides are TGTGCCAGCAGCTTCGGACAGGGGATTTTTTACACTGAAGCTTTCTTT. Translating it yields CASSFGQGIFYTEAFF.